The 10 T cell receptor beta chains in this list originate from one sample, sequenced in a study of CD8+ T cells in alopecia areata. It was cDNA, reverse transcribed from extracted RNA, that served as the sequencing template. Profiled with immunoSEQ multiplex PCR; TCRdb holds only in-frame clones, not every one. The table shows 120,000 to 150,000 clones, with about 87% occurring only once. The specimen was CD8+ T cells sorted from blood, collected at week 0. Every receptor here comes from a human donor with alopecia areata.

The rearrangement links TRBV29-1 to TRBJ2-2; D possibly corresponds to TRBD1 (6 bases). The CDR3 length is 14 residues. The V gene lost 6 bases and the J gene lost 7 bases, with 18 bases spanning the gap. Germline V gene lookup returns CDR1 SQVTM and CDR2 ANQGSEA. CDR3 in DNA: TGCAGCGTCCCCCGACAGGAGGCGGGCGGGGAGCTGTTTTTT. Protein sequence: CSVPRQEAGGELFF.

The gene calls are TRBV5-1 and TRBJ2-7; perhaps TRBD2 as D (6 bases). The germline CDR1 and CDR2 sequences are SGHRS and YFSETQ. Deletions cut 4 bases from V and 2 bases from J, with 10 bases between. The CDR3 has 13 amino acids. This chain's CDR3 is CASSPGGAYEQYF. The CDR3 DNA is TGCGCCAGCAGCCCCGGGGGAGCCTACGAGCAGTACTTC.

The chain uses TRBV27 and TRBJ2-3; 10 positions agree with TRBD2. Germline V gene lookup returns CDR1 MNHEY and CDR2 SMNVEV (reference sequence). This CDR3 has 15 residues. The J segment lost 4 bases and the V segment lost 2 bases, leaving 3 bases of the junction unmatched. CDR3 DNA: TGTGCCAGCAGTTTAATAAGCGGGGGGGCAGATACGCAGTATTTT. It yields the protein CASSLISGGADTQYF.

The chain couples TRBV4-1 to TRBJ2-1, with D possibly TRBD1 on 6 matching bases. The V end was cut by 1 base, the J end by 7 bases, with 14 bases between. CDR1 is MGHRA, CDR2 YSYEKL, per germline. The CDR3 is 15 residues long. DNA of the CDR3: TGCGCCAGCAGCCAAGGTCTGTCCAGGGGAAATGAGCAGTTCTTC. This codes for CASSQGLSRGNEQFF.

The V call is TRBV5-4, the J call TRBJ1-1, with 8 bases that match TRBD1. Losses at the gene ends were 1 base for V and 5 bases for J; bases not matched to a gene: 16. In germline, CDR1 is SGHNT, CDR2 YYREEE (reference sequence). The CDR3 consists of 18 residues. The CDR3 nucleotides are TGTGCCAGCAGCTTGATCTGGGAGGACAGGGTTATTTGGACTGAAGCTTTCTTT. It encodes CASSLIWEDRVIWTEAFF.

The chain's CDR3 is CAISESGTGLYGYTF. The DNA of the CDR3 is TGTGCCATCAGTGAGTCGGGGACAGGCCTCTATGGCTACACCTTC. The J gene is TRBJ1-2, the V gene TRBV10-3; 8 bases match TRBD1. This CDR3 contains 15 residues. J gave up 4 bases and V 0 bases, and 4 bases lay outside the gene matches. CDR1 ENHRY and CDR2 SYGVKD come from the germline V gene.

This clone has only one observation. The chain combines TRBV10-2 with TRBJ2-7; D is uncertain. The V gene lost 3 bases and the J gene lost 2 bases, with 11 bases spanning the gap. CDR1 is WSHSY, CDR2 SAAADI, per germline. This CDR3 comprises 14 residues. As DNA, the CDR3 is TGCGCCAGCAGTGATAGGACGCGCGCCTACGAGCAGTACTTC. Protein product: CASSDRTRAYEQYF.

V gene TRBV11-2 combines with J gene TRBJ2-1, with 8 bases fitting TRBD1. There are 14 residues in the CDR3. Germline V gene data show CDR1 as SGHAT and CDR2 as FQNNGV. With V trimmed by 6 bases and J by 6 bases, 7 bases remained unmatched. CDR3 in amino acids: CASRGDRLINEQFF. CDR3 in DNA: TGTGCCAGCAGGGGGGACAGGTTAATCAATGAGCAGTTCTTC.

Turning to this clone: One base away lies a much larger clone, so this may be a sequencing read error. This chain links TRBV6-1 with TRBJ2-7, with D uncertain. Between the trimmed V and J ends, which lost 3 bases and 0 bases, there was a span of 3 bases. Germline CDR1 reads MNHNS; CDR2 reads SASEGT. CDR3 length: 12 residues. CDR3 sequence reads: CASSDSSYEQYF. The CDR3 region has the DNA TGTGCCAGCAGTGACAGCTCCTACGAGCAGTACTTC.

The chain employs TRBV4-1 and TRBJ2-7; D uncertain. CDR3 length: 15 residues. From germline, CDR1 is MGHRA and CDR2 YSYEKL. V was cut by 5 bases and J by 0 bases, with 14 bases left in between. For the CDR3, the DNA is TGCGCCAGCAGCACCTTGGCCGGAAGCTCCTACGAGCAGTACTTC. Its protein is CASSTLAGSSYEQYF.